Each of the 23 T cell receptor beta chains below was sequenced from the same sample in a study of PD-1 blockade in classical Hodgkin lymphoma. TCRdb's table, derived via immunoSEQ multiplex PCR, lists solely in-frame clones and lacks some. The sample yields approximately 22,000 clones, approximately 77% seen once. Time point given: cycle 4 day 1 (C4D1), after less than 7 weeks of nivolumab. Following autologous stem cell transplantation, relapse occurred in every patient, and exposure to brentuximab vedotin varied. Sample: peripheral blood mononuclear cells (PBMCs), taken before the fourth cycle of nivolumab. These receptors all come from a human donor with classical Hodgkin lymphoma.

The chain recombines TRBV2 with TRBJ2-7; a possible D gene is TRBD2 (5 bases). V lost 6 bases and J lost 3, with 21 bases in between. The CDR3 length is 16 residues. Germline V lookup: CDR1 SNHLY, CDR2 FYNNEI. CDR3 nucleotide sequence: TGTGCCAGCAGACACGAGGAGGAAATTACGATCTACGAGCAGTACTTC. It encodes CASRHEEEITIYEQYF.

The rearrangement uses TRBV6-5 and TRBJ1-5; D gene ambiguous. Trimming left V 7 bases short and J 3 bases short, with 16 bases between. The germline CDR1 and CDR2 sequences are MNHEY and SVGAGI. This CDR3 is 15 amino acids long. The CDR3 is CASIRALTLNQPQHF. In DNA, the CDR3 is TGTGCCAGCATACGGGCCCTTACCCTCAATCAGCCCCAGCATTTT.

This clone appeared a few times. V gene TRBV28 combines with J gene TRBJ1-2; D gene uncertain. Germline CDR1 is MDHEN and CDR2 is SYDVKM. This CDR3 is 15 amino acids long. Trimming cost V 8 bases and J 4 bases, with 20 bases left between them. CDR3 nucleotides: TGTGCCAGCGCCGGCCCCTTTCAAGGGATCTATGGCTACACCTTC. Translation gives CASAGPFQGIYGYTF.

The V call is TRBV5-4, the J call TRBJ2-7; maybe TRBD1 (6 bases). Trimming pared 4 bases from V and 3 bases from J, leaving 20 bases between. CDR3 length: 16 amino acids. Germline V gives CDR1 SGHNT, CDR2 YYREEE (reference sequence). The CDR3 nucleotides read TGTGCCAGCAGCCAAGGCTCGAGGGGGATGATCTACGAGCAGTACTTC. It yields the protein CASSQGSRGMIYEQYF.

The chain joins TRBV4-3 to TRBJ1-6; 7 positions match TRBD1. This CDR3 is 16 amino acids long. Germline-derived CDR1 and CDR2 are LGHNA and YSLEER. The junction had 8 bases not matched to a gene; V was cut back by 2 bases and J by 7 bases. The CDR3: CASSQLLQGKNSPLHF. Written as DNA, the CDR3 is TGCGCCAGCAGCCAATTGTTACAGGGGAAAAATTCACCCCTCCACTTT.

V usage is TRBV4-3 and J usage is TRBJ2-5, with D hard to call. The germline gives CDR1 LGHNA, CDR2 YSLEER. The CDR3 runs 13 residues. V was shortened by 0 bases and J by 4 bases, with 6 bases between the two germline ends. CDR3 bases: TGCGCCAGCAGCCAAGATCCGGGAGAGACCCAGTACTTC. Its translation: CASSQDPGETQYF.

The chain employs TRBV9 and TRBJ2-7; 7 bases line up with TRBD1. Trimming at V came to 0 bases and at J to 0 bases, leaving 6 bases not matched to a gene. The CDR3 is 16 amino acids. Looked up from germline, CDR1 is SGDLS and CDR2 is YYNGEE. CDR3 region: CASSVGGTASSYEQYF. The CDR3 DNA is TGTGCCAGCAGCGTAGGTGGGACAGCGAGCTCCTACGAGCAGTACTTC.

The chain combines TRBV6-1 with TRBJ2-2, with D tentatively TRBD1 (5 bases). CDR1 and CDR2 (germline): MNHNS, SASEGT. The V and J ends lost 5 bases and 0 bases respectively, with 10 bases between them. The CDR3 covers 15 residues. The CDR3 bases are TGTGCCAGCAGTAGCAGGGCAGCGAACACCGGGGAGCTGTTTTTT. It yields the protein CASSSRAANTGELFF.

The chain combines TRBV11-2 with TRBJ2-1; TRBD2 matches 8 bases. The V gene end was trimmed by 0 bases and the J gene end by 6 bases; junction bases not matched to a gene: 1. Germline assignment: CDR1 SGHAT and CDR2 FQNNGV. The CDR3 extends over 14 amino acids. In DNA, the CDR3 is TGTGCCAGCAGCTTAGAGCGGGGGGTCAATGAGCAGTTCTTC. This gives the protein CASSLERGVNEQFF.

The CDR3 reads CASSPGLESGEQFF. The DNA for the CDR3 is TGTGCCAGTAGTCCGGGACTAGAGAGTGGTGAGCAGTTCTTC. The chain carries TRBV19 and TRBJ2-1; 8 bases line up with TRBD2. The CDR3 spans 14 residues. V gave up 5 bases and J gave up 9 bases; unmatched junction bases: 9. CDR1 is LNHDA, CDR2 SQIVND, per germline (reference sequence).

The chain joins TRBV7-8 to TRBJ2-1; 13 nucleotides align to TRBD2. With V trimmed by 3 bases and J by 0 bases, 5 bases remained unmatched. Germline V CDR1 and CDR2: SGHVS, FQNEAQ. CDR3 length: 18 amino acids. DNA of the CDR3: TGTGCCAGCAGCTTGGTGGGACTAGCGGGGAGCTCCTACAATGAGCAGTTCTTC. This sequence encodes CASSLVGLAGSSYNEQFF.

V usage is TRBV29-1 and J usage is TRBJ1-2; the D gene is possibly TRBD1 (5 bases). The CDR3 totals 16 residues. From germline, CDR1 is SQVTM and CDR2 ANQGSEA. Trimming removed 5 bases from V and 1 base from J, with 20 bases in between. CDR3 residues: CSVRLRNWDRNYGYTF. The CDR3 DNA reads TGCAGCGTTCGTCTCCGGAATTGGGACCGTAACTATGGCTACACCTTC.

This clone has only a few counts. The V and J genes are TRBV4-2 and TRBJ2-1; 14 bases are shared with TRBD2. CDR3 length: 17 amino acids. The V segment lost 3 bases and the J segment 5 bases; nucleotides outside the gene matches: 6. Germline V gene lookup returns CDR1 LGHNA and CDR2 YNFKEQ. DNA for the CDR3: TGTGCCAGCAGCCAGGGGACTAGCGGGAGAGGGCACAATGAGCAGTTCTTC. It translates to CASSQGTSGRGHNEQFF.

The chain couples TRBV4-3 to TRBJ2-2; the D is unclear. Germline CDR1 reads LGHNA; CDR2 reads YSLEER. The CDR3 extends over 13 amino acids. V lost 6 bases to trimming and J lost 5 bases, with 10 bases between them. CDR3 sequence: CASSNVWTGELFF. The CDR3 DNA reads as TGCGCCAGCAGTAATGTGTGGACCGGGGAGCTGTTTTTT.

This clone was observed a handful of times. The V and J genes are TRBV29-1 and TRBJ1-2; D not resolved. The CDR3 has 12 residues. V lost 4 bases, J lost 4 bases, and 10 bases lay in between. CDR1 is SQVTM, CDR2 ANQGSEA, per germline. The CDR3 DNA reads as TGCAGCGTTGGCAGAGGTTTCTATGGCTACACCTTC. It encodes CSVGRGFYGYTF.

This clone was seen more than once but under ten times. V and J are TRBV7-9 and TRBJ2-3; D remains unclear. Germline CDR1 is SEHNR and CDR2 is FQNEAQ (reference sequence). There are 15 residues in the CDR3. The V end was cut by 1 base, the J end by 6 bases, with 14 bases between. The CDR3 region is CASSLEVAQGDTQYF. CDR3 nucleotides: TGTGCCAGCAGCTTAGAGGTAGCCCAAGGGGATACGCAGTATTTT.

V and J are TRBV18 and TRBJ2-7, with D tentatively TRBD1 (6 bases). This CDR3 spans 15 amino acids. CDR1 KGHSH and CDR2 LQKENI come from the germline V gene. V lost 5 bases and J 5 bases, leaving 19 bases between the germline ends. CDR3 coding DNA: TGTGCCAGCTCATTTACGACAGGACAAGACGACGAGCAGTACTTC. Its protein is CASSFTTGQDDEQYF.

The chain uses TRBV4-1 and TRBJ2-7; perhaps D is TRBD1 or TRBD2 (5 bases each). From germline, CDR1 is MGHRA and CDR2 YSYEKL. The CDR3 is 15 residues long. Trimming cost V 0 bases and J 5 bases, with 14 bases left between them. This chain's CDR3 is CASSQDIRETHEQYF. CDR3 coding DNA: TGCGCCAGCAGCCAAGATATCAGGGAGACCCACGAGCAGTACTTC.

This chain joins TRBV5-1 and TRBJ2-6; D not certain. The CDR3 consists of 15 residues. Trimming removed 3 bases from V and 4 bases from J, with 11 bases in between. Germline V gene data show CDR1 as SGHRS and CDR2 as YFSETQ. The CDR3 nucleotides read TGCGCCAGCAGCTGGACGGTTATGGGGGCCAACGTCCTGACTTTC. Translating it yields CASSWTVMGANVLTF.

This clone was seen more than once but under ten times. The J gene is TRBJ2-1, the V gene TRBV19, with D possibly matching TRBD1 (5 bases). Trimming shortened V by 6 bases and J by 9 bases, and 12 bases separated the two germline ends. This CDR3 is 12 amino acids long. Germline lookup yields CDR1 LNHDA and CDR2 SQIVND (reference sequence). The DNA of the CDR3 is TGTGCCAGTAGCATTACCAGGGTTGAGCAGTTCTTC. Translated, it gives CASSITRVEQFF.

The CDR3 region has the DNA TGTGCCAGCAGTTTGGCTGTACCAAGTGAGCAGTTCTTC. Amino acid sequence: CASSLAVPSEQFF. The chain couples TRBV28 to TRBJ2-1; the D is unclear. The CDR3 sequence is 13 residues long. Germline V lookup: CDR1 MDHEN, CDR2 SYDVKM. Trimming removed 3 bases at V and 9 bases at J, with 12 bases between.

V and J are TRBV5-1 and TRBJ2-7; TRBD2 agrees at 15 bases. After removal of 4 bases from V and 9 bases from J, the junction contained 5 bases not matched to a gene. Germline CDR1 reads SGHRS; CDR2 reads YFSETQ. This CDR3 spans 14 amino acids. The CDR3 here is CASSPGTSGRMQYF. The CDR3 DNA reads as TGCGCCAGCAGCCCAGGGACTAGCGGGAGGATGCAGTACTTC.

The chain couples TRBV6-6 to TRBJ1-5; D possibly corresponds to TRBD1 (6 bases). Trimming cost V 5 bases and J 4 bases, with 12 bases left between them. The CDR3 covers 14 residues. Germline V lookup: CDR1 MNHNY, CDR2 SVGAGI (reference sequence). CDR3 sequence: CASSPSRGNQPQHF. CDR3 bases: TGTGCCAGCAGTCCAAGCAGGGGTAATCAGCCCCAGCATTTT.